Shown below are 21 T cell receptor beta chains from a single sample sequenced in a study of blood T cell repertoires in COVID-19. Method: immunoSEQ multiplex PCR; TCRdb's copy keeps in-frame clones and lacks some. The table records roughly 57,000 clones, around 79% of them present only once. Sequenced sample: peripheral blood. The receptors shown here come from a man aged 55 to 69 with acute or convalescent COVID-19.

V is TRBV2 and J is TRBJ1-2; D is perhaps TRBD1 (5 bases). Germline V CDR1 and CDR2: SNHLY, FYNNEI. V lost 7 bases and J lost 4, with 13 bases in between. The CDR3 totals 13 residues. Here the CDR3 reads CASTPGQGYGYTF. CDR3 bases: TGTGCCAGCACCCCAGGCCAGGGCTATGGCTACACCTTC.

This clone was observed a handful of times. J is TRBJ1-2 and V is TRBV2; D is unresolved. The CDR3 is 14 amino acids. The V end was cut by 7 bases, the J end by 6 bases, with 18 bases between. Germline values: CDR1 SNHLY, CDR2 FYNNEI. In DNA, the CDR3 is TGTGCCAGCATGATTCTGAGGGAAATCGATGGCTACACCTTC. Translating it yields CASMILREIDGYTF.

The J gene is TRBJ1-1, the V gene TRBV5-4, with TRBD1 as a possible D gene (5 bases). CDR1 is SGHNT and CDR2 is YYREEE in the germline V gene (reference sequence). V was shortened by 3 bases and J by 5 bases, with 17 bases between the two germline ends. The CDR3 has 15 residues. CDR3 bases: TGTGCCAGCAGCTGGGAGGGGTCCGAGAGAACTGAAGCTTTCTTT. Translation: CASSWEGSERTEAFF.

The rearrangement joins TRBV18 to TRBJ1-2; a possible D gene is TRBD1 (6 bases). V lost 3 bases and J lost 2, with 13 bases in between. CDR3 length equals 15 residues. Germline V CDR1 and CDR2: KGHSH, LQKENI. CDR3 protein: CASSPEGQFNYGYTF. The CDR3 DNA reads TGTGCCAGCTCACCTGAAGGACAGTTCAACTATGGCTACACCTTC.

The chain couples TRBV11-3 to TRBJ2-3; D is possibly TRBD1 (8 bases). CDR3 length: 14 amino acids. Trimming took 5 bases from V and 3 from J, leaving 12 bases between them. The germline V gene encodes CDR1 SGHNT and CDR2 YENEEA. DNA of the CDR3: TGTGCCAGCAGCACAGGGGGAGGGACAGATACGCAGTATTTT. Its protein product is CASSTGGGTDTQYF.

The V call is TRBV2, the J call TRBJ1-1; 9 nucleotides align to TRBD1. Germline CDR1 is SNHLY and CDR2 is FYNNEI. The CDR3 is 14 amino acids. Trimming cost V 6 bases and J 8 bases; bases outside gene matches: 10. The chain's CDR3 is CASSIGQGTTEAFF. The DNA of the CDR3 is TGTGCCAGCAGCATAGGACAGGGGACGACCGAAGCTTTCTTT. The full variable domain, in which reference TRBV2 and TRBJ1-1 provide the parts outside the CDR3, is EPEVTQTPSHQVTQMGQEVILRCVPISNHLYFYWYRQILGQKVEFLVSFYNNEISEKSEIFDDQFSVERPDGSNFTLKIRSTKLEDSAMYFCASSIGQGTTEAFFGQGTRLTVV.

The chain carries TRBV10-3 and TRBJ1-2; TRBD1 might be the D (5 bases). V was clipped by 4 bases and J by 3 bases, with 12 bases between them. The CDR3 length is 14 residues. Germline lookup yields CDR1 ENHRY and CDR2 SYGVKD. The CDR3 DNA follows: TGTGCCATCAGTGTAGATTCAGGGTACTATGGCTACACCTTC. As protein: CAISVDSGYYGYTF.

The CDR3 DNA follows: TGTGCCAGCAGCTTGTTCCAGGGGGGTTCACCCCTCCACTTT. It yields the protein CASSLFQGGSPLHF. The chain carries TRBV5-6 and TRBJ1-6; 7 nucleotides agree with TRBD1. V was pared by 1 base and J by 9 bases, with 4 bases of the junction left unmatched. Germline V gives CDR1 SGHDT, CDR2 YYEEEE. The CDR3 spans 14 residues.

This chain uses TRBV19 with TRBJ2-5; D is ambiguous. Germline-derived CDR1 and CDR2 are LNHDA and SQIVND (reference sequence). V was pared by 6 bases and J by 2 bases, with 10 bases between. The CDR3 is 13 amino acids. For the CDR3, the DNA is TGTGCCAGTAGCAGAGAGGAGCAAGAGACCCAGTACTTC. This encodes CASSREEQETQYF.

The gene calls are TRBV6-2 or TRBV6-3 and TRBJ2-3, with 7 bases lining up with TRBD2. This CDR3 comprises 18 residues. Germline CDR1 and CDR2: MNHEY and SVGEGT. V lost 6 bases, J lost 0 bases, and 15 bases stayed unmatched. DNA for the CDR3: TGTGCCAGCAGCCGGCCGGCGGGGGAGCACACTAGCACAGATACGCAGTATTTT. It yields the protein CASSRPAGEHTSTDTQYF.

Here the CDR3 reads CASSTDRAPTDTQYF. The CDR3 nucleotides read TGCGCCAGCAGCACCGACAGGGCTCCCACAGATACGCAGTATTTT. This chain connects TRBV5-1 to TRBJ2-3, with 7 bases fitting TRBD1. Germline trimming cut 4 bases from V and 2 bases from J; bases unmatched to any gene: 7. Germline assignment: CDR1 SGHRS and CDR2 YFSETQ. This CDR3 comprises 15 residues.

The rearrangement links TRBV15 to TRBJ2-7; a possible D gene is TRBD1 (6 bases). With 5 bases removed from V and 2 bases from J, the gap between germline ends came to 16 bases. The CDR3 loop spans 15 amino acids. In germline, CDR1 is LNHNV, CDR2 YYDKDF (reference sequence). CDR3 sequence (DNA): TGTGCCACCAGCGGCACAACAGGGTCCCCCTACGAGCAGTACTTC. It is translated as CATSGTTGSPYEQYF.

Notes on this clone: This CDR3 is also generated by other DNA sequences in the sample. This chain links TRBV5-1 with TRBJ2-5, with 7 bases identical to TRBD1. In germline, CDR1 is SGHRS, CDR2 YFSETQ. Germline trimming cut 0 bases from V and 2 bases from J; bases unmatched to any gene: 1. The CDR3 is 14 residues long. CDR3 sequence (DNA): TGCGCCAGCAGCTTGGCAGGGGGACAAGAGACCCAGTACTTC. Protein: CASSLAGGQETQYF.

In its sample, this clone was seen a few times. The chain uses TRBV6-5 and TRBJ1-2, with 8 bases matching TRBD1. The CDR3 loop spans 14 amino acids. The V segment lost 5 bases and the J segment 7 bases; nucleotides outside the gene matches: 9. Germline assignment: CDR1 MNHEY and CDR2 SVGAGI. CDR3 nucleotides: TGTGCCAGCAGTCTCGGACAGGGAGGTGTTGGCTACACCTTC. Translation gives CASSLGQGGVGYTF.

The J gene is TRBJ1-5, the V gene TRBV6-1; D perhaps matches TRBD1 (5 bases). Germline values: CDR1 MNHNS, CDR2 SASEGT. The germline V and J ends were trimmed by 3 bases and 4 bases, with 16 bases remaining between them. This CDR3 spans 16 amino acids. CDR3 in DNA: TGTGCCAGCAGTGAGGGCGTGGGGGGAGAGAATCAGCCCCAGCATTTT. Amino acids: CASSEGVGGENQPQHF.

The chain couples TRBV7-9 to TRBJ2-5; 8 bases fit TRBD1. Germline lookup yields CDR1 SEHNR and CDR2 FQNEAQ (reference sequence). V shed 6 bases, J shed 4 bases, and the junction held 10 bases outside the gene matches. The CDR3 loop spans 15 amino acids. The CDR3 sequence: CASSDRGGLVETQYF. CDR3 sequence (DNA): TGTGCCAGCAGTGACAGGGGAGGCTTGGTAGAGACCCAGTACTTC.

This chain joins TRBV2 and TRBJ2-7; D uncertain. V was shortened by 3 bases and J by 4 bases, with 13 bases between the two germline ends. There are 14 residues in the CDR3. CDR1 is SNHLY and CDR2 is FYNNEI in the germline V gene. CDR3 sequence (DNA): TGTGCCAGCAGTGAGCGCAGGCTCCTTTACGAGCAGTACTTC. Encoded protein: CASSERRLLYEQYF.

The chain recombines TRBV27 with TRBJ2-2; unclear D gene. CDR3 size: 14 residues. Germline V gives CDR1 MNHEY, CDR2 SMNVEV (reference sequence). V gave up 5 bases and J gave up 3 bases, with 10 bases separating them. The CDR3 bases are TGTGCCAGCAGTCCCGGTTCCTACACCGGGGAGCTGTTTTTT. Protein product: CASSPGSYTGELFF.

The rearrangement uses TRBV9 and TRBJ1-3, with D unclear. Germline V gives CDR1 SGDLS, CDR2 YYNGEE. This CDR3 has 17 residues. The V and J ends lost 0 bases and 0 bases respectively, with 13 bases between them. In DNA, the CDR3 is TGTGCCAGCAGCGTAGCCCCTCCCCAAGCCTCTGGAAACACCATATATTTT. It yields the protein CASSVAPPQASGNTIYF.

The J gene is TRBJ1-5, the V gene TRBV19; 7 bases fit TRBD1. J was trimmed by 7 bases and V by 0 bases; bases with no gene match: 3. There are 14 residues in the CDR3. Per germline, CDR1 LNHDA and CDR2 SQIVND (reference sequence). DNA of the CDR3: TGTGCCAGTAGTATAGATGAACAGGGGCAGCCCCAGCATTTT. It specifies CASSIDEQGQPQHF.

This chain connects TRBV27 to TRBJ2-7; possible D gene TRBD2, 6 bases. Germline CDR1 and CDR2: MNHEY and SMNVEV (reference sequence). The CDR3 sequence is 13 residues long. The V end was cut by 6 bases, the J end by 5 bases, with 14 bases between. Here the CDR3 DNA reads TGTGCCAGCAGGTCGGGAGCGGTCAACGAGCAGTACTTC. The encoded protein is CASRSGAVNEQYF.